The 29 T cell receptor beta chains reported below all come from one sample, sequenced in a study of PD-L1 blockade in urothelial cancer (dated by TCRdb to 2015 to 2018). The time point label here, explained by the study, means: pretreatment peripheral blood. The method behind the library was the immunoSEQ multiplex PCR assay. TCRdb stores this immuneACCESS table with in-frame sequences only. Part of the clones is absent; in the studies checked, under half of the shortfall reflects unresolved V genes, and no reason is known for the rest. The sample profile shows tens of thousands of clones; about 85% of them were found once. Approximately 15% of the sample belongs to the ten largest clones. This specimen consisted of PBMCs, obtained around atezolizumab (anti-PD-L1) treatment. The receptors originated from a man in his 60s with urothelial cancer.

This clone was detected many times. The chain joins TRBV29-1 to TRBJ2-3; 11 nucleotides align to TRBD2. Germline V gene data show CDR1 as SQVTM and CDR2 as ANQGSEA. V was clipped by 7 bases and J by 1 base; unmatched bases: 13. The CDR3 totals 17 residues. CDR3 DNA sequence: TGCAGCGCCGAGGGTCTAGCGGGGGGCGGGCGCACAGATACGCAGTATTTT. Encoded protein: CSAEGLAGGGRTDTQYF.

The rearrangement links TRBV11-2 to TRBJ2-3; 7 bases are a match to TRBD1. J lost 0 bases, V lost 3 bases, and 3 bases had no gene match. The germline CDR1 and CDR2 sequences are SGHAT and FQNNGV. The CDR3 totals 15 residues. The CDR3 nucleotides are TGTGCCAGCAGCTTCCCGGGACAGAGCACAGATACGCAGTATTTT. This gives the protein CASSFPGQSTDTQYF.

This clone has a handful of counts. The rearrangement uses TRBV30 and TRBJ1-2; TRBD1 is a possible D gene (6 bases). From germline, CDR1 is GTSNPN and CDR2 SVGIG (reference sequence). This CDR3 has 12 residues. Trimming took 8 bases from V and 0 from J, leaving 10 bases between them. CDR3 amino acids: CASTGTNYGYTF. CDR3 sequence (DNA): TGTGCCAGCACAGGGACTAACTATGGCTACACCTTC.

This clone has a handful of counts. The chain employs TRBV6-5 and TRBJ2-6; D uncertain. Germline-derived CDR1 and CDR2 are MNHEY and SVGAGI. V gave up 5 bases and J gave up 0 bases, with 8 bases separating them. This CDR3 comprises 15 residues. The CDR3 here is CASSSGPSGANVLTF. The CDR3 DNA sequence: TGTGCCAGCAGTAGTGGCCCCTCTGGGGCCAACGTCCTGACTTTC.

CDR3 protein: CAISGEARGGETQYF. The CDR3 DNA follows: TGTGCCATCAGTGGAGAGGCCCGGGGAGGGGAGACCCAGTACTTC. The rearrangement links TRBV10-3 to TRBJ2-5; 7 bases match TRBD2. Germline-derived CDR1 and CDR2 are ENHRY and SYGVKD. After removal of 4 bases from V and 5 bases from J, the junction contained 10 bases not matched to a gene. This CDR3 region has 15 residues.

This clone appeared a few times. The chain uses TRBV9 and TRBJ1-6; no reliable D call. The CDR3 sequence is 14 residues long. Germline-derived CDR1 and CDR2 are SGDLS and YYNGEE. Trimming took off 2 bases at V and 5 bases at J, with 8 bases between the two ends. CDR3 residues: CASSVAENNSPLHF. The CDR3 nucleotides read TGTGCCAGCAGCGTTGCGGAAAATAATTCACCCCTCCACTTT.

The rearrangement joins TRBV19 to TRBJ2-5; D gene uncertain. The germline V gene has CDR1 LNHDA and CDR2 SQIVND (reference sequence). The CDR3 is 13 amino acids. The V gene lost 0 bases and the J gene lost 1 base, with 3 bases spanning the gap. The CDR3 nucleotides are TGTGCCAGTAGTATAGATCTCCAAGAGACCCAGTACTTC. Protein product: CASSIDLQETQYF. Full variable domain (outside the CDR3, taken from reference TRBV19 and TRBJ2-5): DGGITQSPKYLFRKEGQNVTLSCEQNLNHDAMYWYRQDPGQGLRLIYYSQIVNDFQKGDIAEGYSVSREKKESFPLTVTSAQKNPTAFYLCASSIDLQETQYFGPGTRLLVL.

This clone has only a few counts. The V and J genes are TRBV6-4 and TRBJ1-2; D possibly corresponds to TRBD1 (5 bases). Germline assignment: CDR1 MRHNA and CDR2 SNTAGT. The V and J ends lost 7 bases and 2 bases respectively, with 17 bases between them. CDR3 size: 15 residues. The CDR3 protein is CASKATTGVNYGYTF. The CDR3 DNA reads as TGTGCCAGCAAGGCGACGACGGGGGTGAACTATGGCTACACCTTC.

The rearrangement uses TRBV9 and TRBJ2-5; 8 bases agree with TRBD2. V shed 0 bases and J 2 bases; nucleotides not matched to a gene: 3. This CDR3 is built from 15 residues. Per germline, CDR1 SGDLS and CDR2 YYNGEE. This CDR3 reads CASSVDGRVQETQYF. In DNA form, the CDR3 reads TGTGCCAGCAGCGTAGACGGGAGGGTGCAAGAGACCCAGTACTTC. The variable domain in full, with the rest retrieved from reference TRBV9 and TRBJ2-5, is DSGVTQTPKHLITATGQRVTLRCSPRSGDLSVYWYQQSLDQGLQFLIQYYNGEERAKGNILERFSAQQFPDLHSELNLSSLELGDSALYFCASSVDGRVQETQYFGPGTRLLVL.

The count of this clone is one. The CDR3 loop reads CATTATNEKLFF. The CDR3 DNA sequence: TGTGCCACGACAGCAACTAATGAAAAACTGTTTTTT. The chain links TRBV10-3 to TRBJ1-4; weak D call: TRBD1 (5 bases). Trimming removed 10 bases from V and 0 bases from J, with 6 bases in between. The CDR3 is 12 residues long. Germline V gene lookup returns CDR1 ENHRY and CDR2 SYGVKD.

The V call is TRBV27, the J call TRBJ2-3, with TRBD2 matching over 9 bases. The J segment lost 2 bases and the V segment lost 6 bases, leaving 12 bases of the junction unmatched. This CDR3 spans 17 amino acids. Germline-derived CDR1 and CDR2 are MNHEY and SMNVEV (reference sequence). The CDR3 bases are TGTGCCAGCAGCCCCCCTAGGGTAGCGGGGGCCACAGATACGCAGTATTTT. It specifies CASSPPRVAGATDTQYF.

The V call is TRBV21-1, the J call TRBJ1-4; TRBD1 is taken as the D call from the table, unchecked against the DNA. TRBV21-1 is given as a pseudogene. CDR3 length: 14 amino acids. The CDR3 region has the DNA TGTGCCAGCAGCAAACCCAGAACCATGGAAAAACTGTTTTTT. Protein: CASSKPRTMEKLFF.

The chain carries TRBV6-6 and TRBJ2-5; D is uncertain. The CDR3 is 12 amino acids. CDR1 is MNHNY and CDR2 is SVGAGI in the germline V gene (reference sequence). The germline V and J ends were trimmed by 6 bases and 4 bases, with 9 bases remaining between them. CDR3 sequence: CASSRFGETQYF. The CDR3 bases are TGTGCCAGCAGCCGATTCGGAGAGACCCAGTACTTC.

The V and J genes are TRBV5-1 and TRBJ2-3; 7 bases line up with TRBD1. CDR1 and CDR2 (germline): SGHRS, YFSETQ. The CDR3 length is 14 residues. The J segment lost 5 bases and the V segment lost 4 bases, leaving 7 bases of the junction unmatched. For the CDR3, the DNA is TGCGCCAGCAGCACCGGGACAGCAAAAGATACGCAGTATTTT. As protein: CASSTGTAKDTQYF.

The chain combines TRBV18 with TRBJ2-7, with D perhaps matching TRBD1 (6 bases). This CDR3 is 14 amino acids long. Germline-derived CDR1 and CDR2 are KGHSH and LQKENI. Trimming shortened V by 5 bases and J by 3 bases, and 14 bases separated the two germline ends. The CDR3: CASSSSGTSYEQYF. The CDR3 DNA reads as TGTGCCAGCTCATCGTCCGGGACAAGCTACGAGCAGTACTTC.

The J gene is TRBJ2-7, the V gene TRBV6-6; 8 bases line up with TRBD1. Losses at the gene ends were 5 bases for V and 4 bases for J; bases not matched to a gene: 10. Germline lookup yields CDR1 MNHNY and CDR2 SVGAGI (reference sequence). CDR3 length equals 15 residues. Here the CDR3 reads CASSAGQGLKYEQYF. The CDR3 nucleotides read TGTGCCAGCAGTGCTGGACAGGGCCTCAAGTACGAGCAGTACTTC.

V usage is TRBV30 and J usage is TRBJ1-2; D call uncertain. Germline CDR1 and CDR2: GTSNPN and SVGIG (reference sequence). The CDR3 loop spans 12 amino acids. V lost 6 bases, J lost 8 bases, and 16 bases lay in between. The CDR3 loop is CACYLGFRGYTF. CDR3 bases: TGTGCCTGCTACCTAGGATTTCGGGGCTACACCTTC.

For this clone: A junction boundary mismatches the germline segment, possibly from a read error. The chain couples TRBV7-7 to TRBJ2-5; D not resolved. CDR3 length equals 14 residues. In germline, CDR1 is SSHAT, CDR2 FNYEAQ (reference sequence). CDR3 in amino acids: CASSLAGAQETQYF. CDR3 sequence (DNA): TGTGCTAGCAGCTTAGCAGGAGCCCAAGAGACCCAGTACTTC.

The chain links TRBV5-8 to TRBJ1-2, with unresolved D. V was shortened by 3 bases and J by 9 bases, with 18 bases between the two germline ends. CDR3 size: 14 residues. CDR1 SGHTS and CDR2 YDEGEE come from the germline V gene. CDR3 in amino acids: CASSSPAQPKSYTF. The CDR3 region has the DNA TGTGCCAGCAGCTCACCGGCACAGCCCAAAAGCTACACCTTC.

This rearrangement joins TRBV7-9 to TRBJ2-5, with D uncertain. The CDR3 is 15 amino acids. The V gene's germline CDR1 is SEHNR and CDR2 FQNEAQ (reference sequence). Trimming took 4 bases from V and 3 from J, leaving 15 bases between them. CDR3 DNA sequence: TGTGCCAGCAGCTCCGGCGGAGCAGCAAAAGAGACCCAGTACTTC. It specifies CASSSGGAAKETQYF.

Worth noting for this clone: The junction shows a germline mismatch at one end, possibly a read error. The DNA of the CDR3 is TGCGCCGCGGGGATGGCATATGGCTACACCTTC. Protein sequence: CAAGMAYGYTF. This chain uses TRBV28 with TRBJ1-2; D call uncertain. This CDR3 has 11 residues. CDR1 and CDR2 (germline): MDHEN, SYDVKM.

Here the CDR3 DNA reads TGTGCCAGTAGTTCTATGGCAGGGGGCAGTCAGCCCCAGCATTTT. The encoded protein is CASSSMAGGSQPQHF. The chain combines TRBV19 with TRBJ1-5; 8 bases agree with TRBD1. The length of the CDR3 is 15 residues. The germline CDR1 and CDR2 sequences are LNHDA and SQIVND (reference sequence). V shed 5 bases and J 6 bases; nucleotides not matched to a gene: 9.

The chain uses TRBV27 and TRBJ2-1; 10 bases match TRBD2. With 7 bases clipped from V and 5 bases from J, the junction kept 26 bases outside the gene matches. Germline-derived CDR1 and CDR2 are MNHEY and SMNVEV (reference sequence). This CDR3 is built from 21 residues. DNA of the CDR3: TGTGCCAGCAACCACTACGGGGGGAGCCAGCGGGGGGGCCGTGGCCACAATGAGCAGTTCTTC. Its translation: CASNHYGGSQRGGRGHNEQFF.

This clone was seen a handful of times. Within the sample, other DNA sequences also encode this same CDR3. The chain is built from TRBV11-3 and TRBJ2-7; no clear D. V shed 3 bases and J shed 4 bases, with 13 bases lying between them. This CDR3 region has 14 residues. CDR1 and CDR2 from the germline V gene are SGHNT and YENEEA. CDR3 amino acids: CASSFYNRQYEQYF. In DNA form, the CDR3 reads TGTGCCAGCAGCTTTTATAACAGACAATACGAGCAGTACTTC.

The V gene is TRBV6-5, the J gene TRBJ1-1, with a possible D match to TRBD1 (6 bases). V was trimmed by 2 bases and J by 4 bases, leaving 14 bases between them. This CDR3 spans 15 amino acids. The germline V gene encodes CDR1 MNHEY and CDR2 SVGAGI. The DNA for the CDR3 is TGTGCCAGCAGTTACCGGGGGGGGGCGAGCACTGAAGCTTTCTTT. It encodes CASSYRGGASTEAFF.

This rearrangement joins TRBV9 to TRBJ2-5, with 16 bases matching TRBD2. CDR1 SGDLS and CDR2 YYNGEE come from the germline V gene. This CDR3 has 16 amino acids. V lost 3 bases, J lost 4 bases, and 3 bases stayed unmatched. DNA for the CDR3: TGTGCCAGCAGCGCCGGGACTAGCGGGGGGGCAGAGACCCAGTACTTC. It is translated as CASSAGTSGGAETQYF. The variable domain in full, with the rest retrieved from reference TRBV9 and TRBJ2-5, is DSGVTQTPKHLITATGQRVTLRCSPRSGDLSVYWYQQSLDQGLQFLIQYYNGEERAKGNILERFSAQQFPDLHSELNLSSLELGDSALYFCASSAGTSGGAETQYFGPGTRLLVL.

The chain joins TRBV19 to TRBJ2-5, with D maybe TRBD1 (6 bases). There are 13 residues in the CDR3. Trimming left V 11 bases short and J 4 bases short, with 17 bases between. The germline V gene encodes CDR1 LNHDA and CDR2 SQIVND (reference sequence). This CDR3 reads CAAGDASRETQYF. Written as DNA, the CDR3 is TGTGCCGCAGGGGACGCAAGTCGAGAGACCCAGTACTTC.

This clone was counted once. This chain joins TRBV6-1 and TRBJ2-1; TRBD2 matches 7 bases. CDR3 length: 13 residues. Trimming took 11 bases from V and 10 from J; bases not matched to a gene: 14. Looked up from germline, CDR1 is MNHNS and CDR2 is SASEGT. Here the CDR3 reads CASGNLLGGEQFF. The CDR3 DNA sequence: TGTGCCTCCGGAAATCTCCTGGGGGGGGAGCAGTTCTTC.

J is TRBJ1-1 and V is TRBV29-1; 7 bases align to TRBD1. Germline CDR1 is SQVTM and CDR2 is ANQGSEA. The CDR3 consists of 14 residues. V gave up 5 bases and J gave up 5 bases; unmatched junction bases: 11. This CDR3 is CSVLTGTTGTEAFF. In DNA form, the CDR3 reads TGCAGCGTTCTGACAGGGACAACGGGTACTGAAGCTTTCTTT. The full variable domain, with the rest looked up from reference TRBV29-1 and TRBJ1-1, is SAVISQKPSRDICQRGTSLTIQCQVDSQVTMMFWYRQQPGQSLTLIATANQGSEATYESGFVIDKFPISRPNLTFSTLTVSNMSPEDSSIYLCSVLTGTTGTEAFFGQGTRLTVV.